These 21 T cell receptor beta chains originate from one sample sequenced in a study of OX40 agonist ivuxolimab in advanced cancers. TCRdb's table, derived via immunoSEQ multiplex PCR, lists solely in-frame clones and lacks some. The sample holds 77,000 or so clones; 94% are singletons and the top ten take about a fifth. The source material was CD4+ or CD8+ T cells sorted from blood, sampled in a trial of the OX40 agonist ivuxolimab. These receptors were taken from an adult with an advanced solid tumor such as melanoma, head and neck, liver or kidney cancer.

A few counts support this clone. This chain connects TRBV9 to TRBJ1-1; no clear D gene. The germline gives CDR1 SGDLS, CDR2 YYNGEE. V shed 0 bases and J shed 1 base, with 7 bases lying between them. This CDR3 has 14 amino acids. CDR3 residues: CASSVAKENTEAFF. CDR3 nucleotide sequence: TGTGCCAGCAGCGTAGCAAAGGAGAACACTGAAGCTTTCTTT.

This clone was recorded only once. The CDR3 bases are TGTGCCAGCAGTTTATCTCGGGTGGGAAGGACTGAAGCTTTCTTT. Translating it yields CASSLSRVGRTEAFF. The genes are TRBV28 and TRBJ1-1; D ambiguous. V lost 1 base, J lost 5 bases, and 14 bases lay in between. This CDR3 is 15 amino acids long. The germline V gene has CDR1 MDHEN and CDR2 SYDVKM.

The V gene is TRBV5-6, the J gene TRBJ1-4; D call uncertain. Trimming took 4 bases from V and 6 from J, leaving 13 bases between them. From germline, CDR1 is SGHDT and CDR2 YYEEEE. The CDR3 is 14 residues long. This chain's CDR3 is CASSEGRRDEKLFF. CDR3 DNA sequence: TGTGCCAGCAGCGAAGGCCGTAGGGATGAAAAACTGTTTTTT.

DNA of the CDR3: TGTGCCAGCAGCTCGGGCGCTCGTTATAGCAATCAGCCCCAGCATTTT. Protein: CASSSGARYSNQPQHF. The J gene is TRBJ1-5, the V gene TRBV7-8, with D unclear. The length of the CDR3 is 16 residues. V shed 4 bases and J shed 0 bases, with 13 bases lying between them. Germline assignment: CDR1 SGHVS and CDR2 FQNEAQ.

V usage is TRBV11-2 and J usage is TRBJ1-1, with D possibly matching TRBD1 (6 bases). Per the germline V gene, CDR1 is SGHAT and CDR2 is FQNNGV. V was clipped by 0 bases and J by 5 bases, with 13 bases between them. The length of the CDR3 is 15 residues. The CDR3 nucleotides are TGTGCCAGCAGCTTAGATTTGGGAGGGGGGACTGAAGCTTTCTTT. Its translation is CASSLDLGGGTEAFF.

The V call is TRBV4-3, the J call TRBJ2-1; maybe TRBD1 (6 bases). From germline, CDR1 is LGHNA and CDR2 YSLEER. This CDR3 spans 15 amino acids. Between the trimmed V and J ends, which lost 4 bases and 5 bases, there was a span of 15 bases. The CDR3 DNA sequence: TGCGCCAGCAGCCTGTCGGGGACATGGAACAATGAGCAGTTCTTC. Protein sequence: CASSLSGTWNNEQFF.

The chain uses TRBV28 and TRBJ2-7, with TRBD2 matching over 13 bases. CDR1 MDHEN and CDR2 SYDVKM come from the germline V gene. With 7 bases clipped from V and 2 bases from J, the junction kept 14 bases outside the gene matches. The CDR3 sequence is 18 residues long. The CDR3: CASTIEGLAGLSPYEQYF. CDR3 nucleotide sequence: TGTGCCAGCACTATAGAGGGACTAGCGGGGCTCAGTCCCTACGAGCAGTACTTC.

This chain uses TRBV28 with TRBJ1-1; D perhaps matches TRBD1 (5 bases). Trimming took 0 bases from V and 0 from J, leaving 8 bases between them. The CDR3 loop spans 15 amino acids. Germline V gene sequence: CDR1 MDHEN, CDR2 SYDVKM. The CDR3 nucleotides are TGTGCCAGCAGTTTATGGACGGACATGAACACTGAAGCTTTCTTT. This encodes CASSLWTDMNTEAFF.

J is TRBJ2-1 and V is TRBV27; the match to TRBD1 covers 7 bases. There are 15 residues in the CDR3. J was trimmed by 2 bases and V by 2 bases; bases with no gene match: 3. The V gene's germline CDR1 is MNHEY and CDR2 SMNVEV (reference sequence). CDR3 sequence (DNA): TGTGCCAGCAGTTTAGGGACAGCTACCTACAATGAGCAGTTCTTC. Translated, it gives CASSLGTATYNEQFF.

CDR3 protein: CASSLTGAYNEQFF. In DNA form, the CDR3 reads TGTGCCAGCAGTTTGACCGGGGCGTACAATGAGCAGTTCTTC. V is TRBV27 and J is TRBJ2-1; D tentatively fits TRBD1 or TRBD2 (5 bases each). The CDR3 length is 14 residues. Per germline, CDR1 MNHEY and CDR2 SMNVEV (reference sequence). V lost 3 bases to trimming and J lost 4 bases, with 10 bases between them.

The V call is TRBV19, the J call TRBJ1-5, with D perhaps matching TRBD1 (5 bases). The V gene's germline CDR1 is LNHDA and CDR2 SQIVND (reference sequence). The CDR3 is made up of 15 amino acids. The V and J ends lost 3 bases and 4 bases respectively, with 13 bases between them. CDR3 residues: CASSMGPPGNQPQHF. In nucleotides, the CDR3 is TGTGCCAGTAGTATGGGACCCCCGGGTAATCAGCCCCAGCATTTT.

About this clone itself: A read error may produce the germline difference seen at one junction end. The V and J genes are TRBV4-1 and TRBJ1-2; D may be TRBD1 (6 bases). Looked up from germline, CDR1 is MGHRA and CDR2 is YSYEKL. This CDR3 spans 15 amino acids. For the CDR3, the DNA is TGCGCCGGCAGCCAAGGCCCGGGGGCGGTGGATGGCTACACCTTC. Translation: CAGSQGPGAVDGYTF.

The chain uses TRBV6-5 and TRBJ2-5, with D unresolved. Germline V gene lookup returns CDR1 MNHEY and CDR2 SVGAGI. The length of the CDR3 is 16 residues. Trimming pared 0 bases from V and 1 base from J, leaving 12 bases between. CDR3 DNA sequence: TGTGCCAGCAGTTACTCTTACCGAGGAGTCCAAGAGACCCAGTACTTC. Amino acids: CASSYSYRGVQETQYF.

As DNA, the CDR3 is TGTGCCAGCAGTCAACTAGCGGGGGCCGCAGATACGCAGTATTTT. Encoded protein: CASSQLAGAADTQYF. The chain couples TRBV6-5 to TRBJ2-3; 11 bases map to TRBD2. CDR1 is MNHEY, CDR2 SVGAGI, per germline. The V segment lost 5 bases and the J segment 4 bases; nucleotides outside the gene matches: 5. This CDR3 is built from 15 residues.

The gene calls are TRBV6-5 and TRBJ2-5; no definite D call. Trimming cost V 4 bases and J 2 bases, with 8 bases left between them. The CDR3 totals 13 residues. Germline V lookup: CDR1 MNHEY, CDR2 SVGAGI. Written as DNA, the CDR3 is TGTGCCAGCAGTTCGCAGGATCAAGAGACCCAGTACTTC. Translated: CASSSQDQETQYF.

The J gene is TRBJ2-3, the V gene TRBV6-5; D gene uncertain. Germline CDR1 and CDR2: MNHEY and SVGAGI. The V end lost 0 bases, the J end lost 2 bases, and 6 bases lay between the germline ends. There are 14 residues in the CDR3. The CDR3, as DNA: TGTGCCAGCAGTTACTCCCGGTACACAGATACGCAGTATTTT. Protein sequence: CASSYSRYTDTQYF.

The gene calls are TRBV19 and TRBJ1-1, with 9 nucleotides matching TRBD1. CDR3 length: 13 amino acids. J gave up 0 bases and V 9 bases, and 2 bases lay outside the gene matches. Germline CDR1 and CDR2: LNHDA and SQIVND (reference sequence). DNA for the CDR3: TGTGCCAGCGGACAGGGGCTGAACACTGAAGCTTTCTTT. Translating gives CASGQGLNTEAFF.

This clone was observed a few times. The chain combines TRBV5-4 with TRBJ2-7; D may be TRBD1 (5 bases). Germline lookup yields CDR1 SGHNT and CDR2 YYREEE (reference sequence). This CDR3 contains 13 residues. Trimming pared 3 bases from V and 2 bases from J, leaving 9 bases between. The CDR3 reads CASSSTVTYEQYF. The DNA for the CDR3 is TGTGCCAGCAGCTCGACAGTTACCTACGAGCAGTACTTC.

Of note for this clone: This may arise from a read error, as a much more abundant clone is one base away. V and J are TRBV7-9 and TRBJ2-1, with D unclear. The CDR3 covers 12 residues. Germline V CDR1 and CDR2: SEHNR, FQNEAQ (reference sequence). V lost 3 bases, J lost 7 bases, and 7 bases lay in between. The chain's CDR3 is CASSLSGNEQFF. DNA for the CDR3: TGTGCCAGCAGCTTGTCCGGGAATGAGCAGTTCTTC. The whole variable domain, filled in from reference TRBV7-9 and TRBJ2-1, reads DTGVSQNPRHKITKRGQNVTFRCDPISEHNRLYWYRQTLGQGPEFLTYFQNEAQLEKSRLLSDRFSAERPKGSFSTLEIQRTEQGDSAMYLCASSLSGNEQFFGPGTRLTVL.

A word on this clone: This CDR3 fails to terminate in the conserved phenylalanine or tryptophan, so it likely reflects a read error. V usage is TRBV4-3 and J usage is TRBJ1-1, with 7 bases matching TRBD1. The CDR3 consists of 15 residues. In germline, CDR1 is LGHNA, CDR2 YSLEER. The V and J ends lost 1 base and 0 bases, in that order; junction bases with no gene match: 2. CDR3 in DNA: TGCGCCAGCAGCCAAGCTCAGGGGGTGAACACTGAAGCTTTCCTT. Amino acids: CASSQAQGVNTEAFL.

This rearrangement joins TRBV28 to TRBJ2-5; D may be TRBD1 (5 bases). The germline V gene encodes CDR1 MDHEN and CDR2 SYDVKM. With 3 bases removed from V and 2 bases from J, the gap between germline ends came to 10 bases. The CDR3 has 14 residues. The CDR3 DNA is TGTGCCAGCAGTTTCGTGCCAGGGCAAGAGACCCAGTACTTC. Its translation is CASSFVPGQETQYF.